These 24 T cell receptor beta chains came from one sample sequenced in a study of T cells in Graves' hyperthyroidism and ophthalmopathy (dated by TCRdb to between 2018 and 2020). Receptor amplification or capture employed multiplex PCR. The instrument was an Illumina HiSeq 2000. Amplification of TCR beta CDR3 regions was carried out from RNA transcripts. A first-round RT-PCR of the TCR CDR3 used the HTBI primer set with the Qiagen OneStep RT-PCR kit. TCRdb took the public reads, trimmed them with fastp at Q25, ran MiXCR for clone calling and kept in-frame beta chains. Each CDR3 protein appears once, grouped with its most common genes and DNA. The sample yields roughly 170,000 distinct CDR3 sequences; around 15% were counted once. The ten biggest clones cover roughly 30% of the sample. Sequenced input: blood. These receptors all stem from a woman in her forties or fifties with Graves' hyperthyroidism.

CDR3: CASSRRTAEQYF. In DNA form, the CDR3 reads TGTGCCAGCAGCCGTAGGACAGCCGAGCAGTACTTC. The chain employs TRBV28 and TRBJ2-7; maybe TRBD1 (6 bases). This CDR3 comprises 12 residues. Germline V gene data show CDR1 as MDHEN and CDR2 as SYDVKM. V lost 6 bases to trimming and J lost 6 bases, with 12 bases between them.

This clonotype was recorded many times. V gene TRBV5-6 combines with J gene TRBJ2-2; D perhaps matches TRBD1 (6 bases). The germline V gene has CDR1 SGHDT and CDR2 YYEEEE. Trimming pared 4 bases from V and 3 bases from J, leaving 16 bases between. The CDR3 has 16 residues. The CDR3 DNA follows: TGTGCCAGCAGCCCCGGGCGGACAGTCCACACCGGGGAGCTGTTTTTT. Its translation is CASSPGRTVHTGELFF.

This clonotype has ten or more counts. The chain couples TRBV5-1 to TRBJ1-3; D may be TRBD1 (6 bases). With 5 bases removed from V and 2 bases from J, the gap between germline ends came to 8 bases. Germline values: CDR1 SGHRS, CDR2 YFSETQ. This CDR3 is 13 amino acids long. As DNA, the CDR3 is TGCGCCAGCAGTCGGGGGCCTGGAAACACCATATATTTT. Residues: CASSRGPGNTIYF.

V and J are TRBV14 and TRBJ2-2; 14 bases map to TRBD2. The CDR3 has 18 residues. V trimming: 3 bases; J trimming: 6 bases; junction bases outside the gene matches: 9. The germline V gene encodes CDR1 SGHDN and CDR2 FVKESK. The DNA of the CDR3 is TGTGCCAGCAGCCACCCCAAGACTAGCGGGGGGGCCTCCGGGGAGCTGTTTTTT. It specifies CASSHPKTSGGASGELFF.

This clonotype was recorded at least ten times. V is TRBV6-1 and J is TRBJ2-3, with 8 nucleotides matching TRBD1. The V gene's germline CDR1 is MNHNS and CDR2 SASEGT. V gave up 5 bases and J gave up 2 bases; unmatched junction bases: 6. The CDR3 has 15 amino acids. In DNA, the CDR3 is TGTGCCAGCAGTCGACAGGGGTTTTTCACAGATACGCAGTATTTT. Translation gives CASSRQGFFTDTQYF.

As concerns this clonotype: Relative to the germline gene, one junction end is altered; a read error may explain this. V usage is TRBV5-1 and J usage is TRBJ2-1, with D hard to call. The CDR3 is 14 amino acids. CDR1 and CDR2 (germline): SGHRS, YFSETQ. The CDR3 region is CASSLASPYNEQSF. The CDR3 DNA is TGCGCCAGCAGCTTGGCCAGCCCCTACAATGAGCAGTCCTTC.

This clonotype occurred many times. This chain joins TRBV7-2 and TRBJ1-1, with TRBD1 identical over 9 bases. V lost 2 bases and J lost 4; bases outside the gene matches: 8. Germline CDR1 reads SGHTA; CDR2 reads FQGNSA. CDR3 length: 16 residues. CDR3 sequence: CASSLRRTGVGTEAFF. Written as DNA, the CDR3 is TGTGCCAGCAGCTTACGGCGGACAGGGGTTGGCACTGAAGCTTTCTTT.

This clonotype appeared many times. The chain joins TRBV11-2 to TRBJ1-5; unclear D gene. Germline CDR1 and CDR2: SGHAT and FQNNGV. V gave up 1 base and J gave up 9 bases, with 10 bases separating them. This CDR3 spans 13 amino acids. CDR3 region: CASSLGPSRPQHF. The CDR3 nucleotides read TGTGCCAGCAGCTTAGGTCCCAGTAGGCCCCAGCATTTT.

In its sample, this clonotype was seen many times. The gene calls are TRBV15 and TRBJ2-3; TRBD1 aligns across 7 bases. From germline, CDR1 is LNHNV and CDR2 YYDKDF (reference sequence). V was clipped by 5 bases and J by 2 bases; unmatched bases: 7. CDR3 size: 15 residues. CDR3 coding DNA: TGTGCCACCAGCGCCTACAGGGGTATCACAGATACGCAGTATTTT. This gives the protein CATSAYRGITDTQYF.

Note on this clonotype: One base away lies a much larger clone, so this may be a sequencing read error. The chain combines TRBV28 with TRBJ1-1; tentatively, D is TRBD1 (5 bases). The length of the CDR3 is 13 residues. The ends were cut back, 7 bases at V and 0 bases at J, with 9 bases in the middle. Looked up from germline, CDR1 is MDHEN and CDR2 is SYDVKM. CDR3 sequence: CASTGRVNTEAFF. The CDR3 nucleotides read TGTGCCAGCACGGGACGGGTGAACACTGAAGCTTTCTTT.

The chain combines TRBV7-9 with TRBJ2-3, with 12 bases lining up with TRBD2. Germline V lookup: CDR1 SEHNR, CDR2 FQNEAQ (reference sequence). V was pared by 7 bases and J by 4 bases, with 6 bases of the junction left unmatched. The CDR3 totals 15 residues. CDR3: CASTLAGGPADTQYF. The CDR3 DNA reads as TGTGCCAGCACCCTAGCGGGAGGGCCGGCAGATACGCAGTATTTT.

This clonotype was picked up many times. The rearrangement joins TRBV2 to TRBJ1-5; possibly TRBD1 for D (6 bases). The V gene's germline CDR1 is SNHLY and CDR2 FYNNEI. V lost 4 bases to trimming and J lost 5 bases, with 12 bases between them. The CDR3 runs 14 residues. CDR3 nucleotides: TGTGCCAGCAGTGCGACAGGAGACTATCAGCCCCAGCATTTT. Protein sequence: CASSATGDYQPQHF.

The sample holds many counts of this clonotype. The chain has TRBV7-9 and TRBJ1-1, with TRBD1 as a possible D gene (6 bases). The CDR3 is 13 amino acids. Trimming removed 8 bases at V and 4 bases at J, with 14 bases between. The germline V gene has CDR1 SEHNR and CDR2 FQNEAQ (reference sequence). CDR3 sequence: CASGMGGGTEAFF. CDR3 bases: TGTGCCAGCGGTATGGGGGGCGGCACTGAAGCTTTCTTT.

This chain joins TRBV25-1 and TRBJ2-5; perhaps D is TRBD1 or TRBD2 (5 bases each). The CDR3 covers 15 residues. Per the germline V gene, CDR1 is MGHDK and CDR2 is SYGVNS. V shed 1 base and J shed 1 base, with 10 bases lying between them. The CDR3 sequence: CASSEFAGAQETQYF. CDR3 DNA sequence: TGTGCCAGCAGTGAATTTGCCGGGGCCCAAGAGACCCAGTACTTC.

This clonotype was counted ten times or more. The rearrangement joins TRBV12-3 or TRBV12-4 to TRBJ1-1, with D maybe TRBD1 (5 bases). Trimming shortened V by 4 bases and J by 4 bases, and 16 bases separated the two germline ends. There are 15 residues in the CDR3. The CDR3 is CASSYGLGVSTEAFF. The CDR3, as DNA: TGTGCCAGCAGTTACGGACTGGGGGTGAGCACTGAAGCTTTCTTT.

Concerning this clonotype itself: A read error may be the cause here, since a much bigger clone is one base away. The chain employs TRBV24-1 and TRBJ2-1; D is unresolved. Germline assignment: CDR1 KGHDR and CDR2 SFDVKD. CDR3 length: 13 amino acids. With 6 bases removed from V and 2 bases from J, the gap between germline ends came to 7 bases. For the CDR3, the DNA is TGTGCCACCAGTAATACCACCTACAATGAGCAGTTCTTC. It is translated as CATSNTTYNEQFF.

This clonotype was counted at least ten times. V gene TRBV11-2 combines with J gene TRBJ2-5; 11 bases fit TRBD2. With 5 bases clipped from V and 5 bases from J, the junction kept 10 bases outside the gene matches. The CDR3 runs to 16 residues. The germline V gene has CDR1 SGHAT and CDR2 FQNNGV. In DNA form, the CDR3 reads TGTGCCAGCAGCCCCACTACTAGCGGGGGTGGGGAGACCCAGTACTTC. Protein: CASSPTTSGGGETQYF.

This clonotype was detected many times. CDR3 DNA sequence: TGTGCCAGCAGTGAAGGCAGACTACAATCCACTGAAGCTTTCTTT. Translated, it gives CASSEGRLQSTEAFF. V usage is TRBV2 and J usage is TRBJ1-1; D is unresolved. CDR3 length: 15 amino acids. Germline V gives CDR1 SNHLY, CDR2 FYNNEI. Between the trimmed V and J ends, which lost 1 base and 4 bases, there was a span of 13 bases.

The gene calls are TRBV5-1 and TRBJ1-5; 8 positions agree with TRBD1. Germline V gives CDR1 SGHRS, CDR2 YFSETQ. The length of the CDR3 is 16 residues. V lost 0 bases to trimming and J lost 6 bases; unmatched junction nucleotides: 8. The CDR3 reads CASSLGTGTSAQPQHF. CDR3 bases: TGCGCCAGCAGCTTGGGGACAGGGACCTCGGCTCAGCCCCAGCATTTT.

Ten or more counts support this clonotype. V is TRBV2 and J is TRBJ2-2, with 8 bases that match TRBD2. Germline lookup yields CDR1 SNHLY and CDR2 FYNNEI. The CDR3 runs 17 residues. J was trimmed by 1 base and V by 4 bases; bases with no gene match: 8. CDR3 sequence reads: CASSVGKRGRNTGELFF. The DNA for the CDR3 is TGTGCCAGCAGTGTTGGGAAGCGGGGGAGGAACACCGGGGAGCTGTTTTTT.

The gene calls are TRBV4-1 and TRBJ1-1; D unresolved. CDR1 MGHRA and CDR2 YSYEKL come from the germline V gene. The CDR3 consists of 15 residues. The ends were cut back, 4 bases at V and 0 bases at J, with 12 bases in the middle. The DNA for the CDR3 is TGCGCCAGCAGCCCCCTTGGACGGCTGAACACTGAAGCTTTCTTT. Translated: CASSPLGRLNTEAFF.

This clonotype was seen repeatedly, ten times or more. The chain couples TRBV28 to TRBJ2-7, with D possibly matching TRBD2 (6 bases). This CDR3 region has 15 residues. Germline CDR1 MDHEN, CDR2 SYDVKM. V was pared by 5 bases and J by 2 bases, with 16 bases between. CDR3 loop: CASSGGAEGPYEQYF. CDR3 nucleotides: TGTGCCAGCAGTGGAGGGGCGGAGGGTCCCTACGAGCAGTACTTC.

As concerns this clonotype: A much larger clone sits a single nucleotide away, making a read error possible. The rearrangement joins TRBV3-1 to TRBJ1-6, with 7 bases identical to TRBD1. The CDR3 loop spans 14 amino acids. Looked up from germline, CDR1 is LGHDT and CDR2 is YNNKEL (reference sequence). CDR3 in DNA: TGTGTCAGCAGCCCACAGGGGTATAATTCACCCCTCCACTTT. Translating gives CVSSPQGYNSPLHF.

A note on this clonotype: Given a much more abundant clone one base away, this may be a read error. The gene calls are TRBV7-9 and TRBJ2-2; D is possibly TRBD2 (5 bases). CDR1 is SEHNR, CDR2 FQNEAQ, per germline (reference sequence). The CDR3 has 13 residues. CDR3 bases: TGTGCCAGCAGCTTCTCCATCACCGGGGAGCGGTTTTTT. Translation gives CASSFSITGERFF.